A single sample is the source of the 26 T cell receptor beta chains below, sequenced in a study of identical twins. MiXCR, applied by TCRdb to the 5' RACE reads, yields one record per CDR3 protein. The data contain 450,000 to 600,000 distinct CDR3 sequences, about a fifth of them singletons. The data also belong to a second study, concerning yellow fever vaccine responses in identical twins.

The specimen was CD4+ T cells sorted from blood. Receptors were obtained from a woman in her late teens or twenties in good health.

The rearrangement joins TRBV18 to TRBJ2-1; TRBD2 agrees at 14 bases. Germline V gives CDR1 KGHSH, CDR2 LQKENI. This CDR3 has 14 residues. With V trimmed by 3 bases and J by 14 bases, 6 bases remained unmatched. The chain's CDR3 is CASSPTSGRAEEFF. DNA of the CDR3: TGTGCCAGCTCACCGACTAGCGGGAGGGCCGAGGAGTTCTTC.

This clonotype showed up just a few times. This sequence joins TRBV20-1 and TRBJ1-4, with D possibly being TRBD1 (5 bases). Trimming took 6 bases from V and 7 from J, leaving 15 bases between them. Germline V gene sequence: CDR1 DFQATT, CDR2 SNEGSKA (reference sequence). The CDR3 spans 13 residues. The CDR3 DNA is TGCAGTGCAGAACAGGTGATGGGTGAAAAACTGTTTTTT. Protein sequence: CSAEQVMGEKLFF.

This clonotype was observed a handful of times. The chain has TRBV11-2 and TRBJ1-1, with D unresolved. The CDR3 is made up of 11 amino acids. Germline assignment: CDR1 SGHAT and CDR2 FQNNGV. Trimming cost V 7 bases and J 3 bases, with 6 bases left between them. The CDR3 DNA reads TGTGCCAGCACTTGGGACACTGAAGCTTTCTTT. The encoded protein is CASTWDTEAFF.

The chain couples TRBV15 to TRBJ2-1, with D maybe TRBD2 (5 bases). CDR3 length: 14 amino acids. V lost 3 bases and J lost 6, with 12 bases in between. CDR1 is LNHNV, CDR2 YYDKDF, per germline (reference sequence). CDR3 residues: CATSRLNEGNEQFF. CDR3 nucleotides: TGTGCCACCAGCAGGCTAAACGAGGGCAATGAGCAGTTCTTC.

The chain joins TRBV4-2 to TRBJ2-7, with 7 nucleotides matching TRBD1. CDR3 length: 16 residues. Per the germline V gene, CDR1 is LGHNA and CDR2 is YNFKEQ. Trimming took 1 base from V and 3 from J; bases not matched to a gene: 9. In DNA, the CDR3 is TGTGCCAGCAGCCAAGTGTCGGGGACAGCCTTCTACGAGCAGTACTTC. Encoded protein: CASSQVSGTAFYEQYF.

The J gene is TRBJ2-5, the V gene TRBV12-3 or TRBV12-4; 8 bases line up with TRBD1. The CDR3 has 14 amino acids. J was trimmed by 5 bases and V by 5 bases; bases with no gene match: 7. The CDR3 is CASSVDRGWETQYF. The CDR3 nucleotides are TGTGCCAGCAGTGTAGACAGGGGCTGGGAGACCCAGTACTTC.

This sequence joins TRBV10-3 and TRBJ2-1, with 11 nucleotides matching TRBD1. The junction had 4 bases not matched to a gene; V was cut back by 6 bases and J by 3 bases. The CDR3 contains 15 residues. CDR1 and CDR2 (germline): ENHRY, SYGVKD. The CDR3 region has the DNA TGTGCCATCAGCGCCGGGACAGGGGGCTACAATGAGCAGTTCTTC. Translation gives CAISAGTGGYNEQFF.

This clonotype was seen a handful of times. The chain uses TRBV12-3 or TRBV12-4 and TRBJ2-7, with D maybe TRBD2 (6 bases). V gave up 3 bases and J gave up 7 bases, with 16 bases separating them. The CDR3 is 14 residues long. The CDR3 coding sequence is TGTGCCAGCAGTTTCCCGGGAGCCCGTGGGGAGCAGTACTTC. It yields the protein CASSFPGARGEQYF.

This rearrangement joins TRBV28 to TRBJ1-3; a weak D match, TRBD1 (6 bases). V dropped 3 bases and J dropped 3 bases, with 18 bases sitting between them. This CDR3 region has 17 residues. Germline assignment: CDR1 MDHEN and CDR2 SYDVKM. CDR3 nucleotide sequence: TGTGCCAGCAGTTTCACCCACACAGGGAGAGGTGGAAACACCATATATTTT. It codes for CASSFTHTGRGGNTIYF.

The chain uses TRBV7-6 and TRBJ2-5; 7 bases agree with TRBD1. After removal of 2 bases from V and 2 bases from J, the junction contained 8 bases not matched to a gene. The CDR3 runs 16 residues. Germline V gives CDR1 SGHVS, CDR2 FNYEAQ. The CDR3 sequence is CASSLTGAGGQETQYF. DNA for the CDR3: TGTGCCAGCAGCTTAACCGGGGCAGGGGGACAAGAGACCCAGTACTTC.

The sample holds a few counts of this clonotype. The chain carries TRBV7-9 and TRBJ2-1, with D maybe TRBD2 (6 bases). The CDR3 totals 14 residues. Germline-derived CDR1 and CDR2 are SEHNR and FQNEAQ (reference sequence). Trimming took off 3 bases at V and 9 bases at J, with 15 bases between the two ends. The CDR3 loop reads CASSFSGGGVEQFF. In DNA form, the CDR3 reads TGTGCCAGCAGCTTCTCGGGCGGAGGGGTTGAGCAGTTCTTC.

This clonotype occurred many times. The gene calls are TRBV7-3 and TRBJ2-1; unclear D gene. Trimming pared 7 bases from V and 0 bases from J, leaving 13 bases between. CDR3 size: 15 residues. Germline CDR1 and CDR2: SGHTA and FQGTGA. Here the CDR3 reads CASTPGQGSYNEQFF. The CDR3 nucleotides read TGTGCCAGCACCCCGGGTCAAGGCTCCTACAATGAGCAGTTCTTC.

Only a few counts were recorded for this clonotype. This chain uses TRBV6-1 with TRBJ2-7; maybe TRBD1 (7 bases). Trimming left V 3 bases short and J 7 bases short, with 16 bases between. The V gene's germline CDR1 is MNHNS and CDR2 SASEGT. The CDR3 consists of 14 residues. CDR3 amino acids: CASSEANRGGEQYV. The CDR3 DNA is TGTGCCAGCAGTGAGGCAAACAGGGGAGGTGAGCAGTACGTC.

This clonotype has just a few counts. V is TRBV5-1 and J is TRBJ2-5; 8 bases align to TRBD1. J gave up 4 bases and V 4 bases, and 3 bases lay outside the gene matches. CDR3 size: 13 residues. CDR1 is SGHRS, CDR2 YFSETQ, per germline. CDR3 in amino acids: CASSKTGAETQYF. CDR3 coding DNA: TGCGCCAGCAGCAAGACAGGGGCAGAGACCCAGTACTTC.

This clonotype showed up just a few times. The chain employs TRBV20-1 and TRBJ1-4; no firm D call. This CDR3 has 14 amino acids. The germline V gene encodes CDR1 DFQATT and CDR2 SNEGSKA (reference sequence). V lost 6 bases to trimming and J lost 0 bases, with 11 bases between them. As DNA, the CDR3 is TGCAGTGCCCGCTCTGGAGCAACTAATGAAAAACTGTTTTTT. It codes for CSARSGATNEKLFF.

The gene calls are TRBV11-2 and TRBJ1-1; D perhaps matches TRBD1 (5 bases). The V gene lost 5 bases and the J gene lost 12 bases, with 16 bases spanning the gap. CDR3 length equals 12 residues. Germline loops: CDR1 SGHAT, CDR2 FQNNGV. The DNA for the CDR3 is TGTGCCAGCAGCCCCCCCCAGGGCGGGCCTTTCTTT. Translation: CASSPPQGGPFF.

This clonotype was observed a few times. V is TRBV5-1 and J is TRBJ2-1; TRBD1 matches 9 bases. CDR1 is SGHRS, CDR2 YFSETQ, per germline. The CDR3 runs 15 residues. V dropped 4 bases and J dropped 4; count of bases not matched to a gene: 6. As DNA, the CDR3 is TGCGCCAGCAGCGTGGGACAGGGTGGGTACAATGAGCAGTTCTTC. Protein: CASSVGQGGYNEQFF.

This clonotype has more than one count but fewer than ten. The V gene is TRBV28, the J gene TRBJ2-1; no firm D call. The CDR3 covers 14 residues. Deletions cut 4 bases from V and 9 bases from J, with 16 bases between. Per the germline V gene, CDR1 is MDHEN and CDR2 is SYDVKM. CDR3 in amino acids: CASSSHLGRGEQFF. The CDR3 region has the DNA TGTGCCAGCAGTTCCCACCTGGGTAGAGGTGAGCAGTTCTTC.

The chain combines TRBV10-2 with TRBJ2-3; D gene ambiguous. CDR1 is WSHSY and CDR2 is SAAADI in the germline V gene. CDR3 length: 15 amino acids. The V end lost 2 bases, the J end lost 1 base, and 10 bases lay between the germline ends. CDR3 residues: CASSENGVGTDTQYF. The CDR3 region has the DNA TGCGCCAGCAGTGAGAACGGAGTAGGCACAGATACGCAGTATTTT.

The chain has TRBV2 and TRBJ2-5, with no clear D. Germline CDR1 reads SNHLY; CDR2 reads FYNNEI. Trimming cost V 5 bases and J 5 bases, with 12 bases left between them. This CDR3 is built from 13 residues. The CDR3 protein is CASSYMPGETQYF. CDR3 sequence (DNA): TGTGCCAGCAGTTATATGCCCGGGGAGACCCAGTACTTC.

The CDR3: CAIREGQYTGELFF. Here the CDR3 DNA reads TGTGCCATCAGGGAAGGACAGTACACCGGGGAGCTGTTTTTT. This sequence joins TRBV10-3 and TRBJ2-2, with D possibly being TRBD1 (6 bases). From germline, CDR1 is ENHRY and CDR2 SYGVKD. The ends were cut back, 6 bases at V and 3 bases at J, with 11 bases in the middle. The CDR3 is made up of 14 amino acids.

The V call is TRBV2, the J call TRBJ1-5; possibly TRBD1 for D (6 bases). The CDR3 totals 13 residues. The germline V gene has CDR1 SNHLY and CDR2 FYNNEI. V shed 6 bases and J shed 5 bases, with 11 bases lying between them. This CDR3 reads CASRQGRDQPQHF. The CDR3 nucleotides read TGTGCCAGCAGACAGGGCAGGGATCAGCCCCAGCATTTT.

In DNA form, the CDR3 reads TGTGCCAGCAGTTACGAGGGGGCGTGGAATCAGCCCCAGCATTTT. Translating it yields CASSYEGAWNQPQHF. V gene TRBV12-3 or TRBV12-4 combines with J gene TRBJ1-5; 7 bases agree with TRBD1. This CDR3 comprises 15 residues. Trimming at V came to 4 bases and at J to 4 bases, leaving 7 bases not matched to a gene.

Here the CDR3 DNA reads TGCAGTGCTAGAGCGGGGGGCTTGACTGAAGCTTTCTTT. Protein: CSARAGGLTEAFF. The rearrangement links TRBV20-1 to TRBJ1-1; tentatively, D is TRBD1 (6 bases). CDR3 length: 13 amino acids. Deletions cut 1 base from V and 5 bases from J, with 11 bases between. Germline values: CDR1 DFQATT, CDR2 SNEGSKA (reference sequence).

The chain has TRBV27 and TRBJ1-6, with D perhaps matching TRBD1 (5 bases). Deletions cut 6 bases from V and 7 bases from J, with 10 bases between. The CDR3 runs 13 residues. The germline V gene encodes CDR1 MNHEY and CDR2 SMNVEV (reference sequence). The CDR3 coding sequence is TGTGCCAGCAGGGGGGTCCCGAATTCACCCCTCCACTTT. Residues: CASRGVPNSPLHF.

The table lists this clonotype with a few counts. The chain has TRBV12-3 or TRBV12-4 and TRBJ2-7; TRBD2 aligns across 7 bases. CDR3 length: 15 residues. Trimming at V came to 6 bases and at J to 1 base, leaving 9 bases not matched to a gene. The CDR3 DNA reads TGTGCCAGCAGGGGACTTGCAGCGGGATCCTACGAGCAGTACTTC. Amino acids: CASRGLAAGSYEQYF.